This TCR beta chain was recorded in a study of cytomegalovirus exposure and HLA in healthy donors. Findings and caveats of the study: A subsequent analysis found that TCR clusters from the first cohort also tended to co-occur in the approximately 110 validation repertoires, with 94% of cluster scores above 0.

Assay: immunoSEQ multiplex PCR; the TCRdb copy retains only in-frame clones and omits some. The repertoire holds about 160,000 clones, with just under 90% as singletons. Trimming took 3 bases from V and 1 from J; bases not matched to a gene: 1. The CDR3 runs to 15 residues. In germline, CDR1 is SGHNT, CDR2 YENEEA. Comment on this clone: Its antigen is unknown.

Source material: PBMCs. V is TRBV11-3 and J is TRBJ2-1; 9 positions match TRBD2. The source is a man aged 18 to 30 in good health and CMV-seropositive. The CDR3 loop is CASSFLAGSYNEQFF. The CDR3 coding sequence is TGTGCCAGCAGCTTCCTAGCGGGATCCTACAATGAGCAGTTCTTC.